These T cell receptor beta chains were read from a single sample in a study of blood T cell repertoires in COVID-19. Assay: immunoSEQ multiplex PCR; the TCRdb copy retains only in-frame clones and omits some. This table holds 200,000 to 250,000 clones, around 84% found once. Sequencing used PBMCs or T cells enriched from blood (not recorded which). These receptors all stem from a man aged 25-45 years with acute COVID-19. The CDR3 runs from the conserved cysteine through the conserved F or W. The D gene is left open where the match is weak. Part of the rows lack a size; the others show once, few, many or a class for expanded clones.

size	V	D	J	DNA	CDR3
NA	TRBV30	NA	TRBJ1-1	TGTGCCTGGAGTCACAGGCGCATGAACACTGAAGCTTTCTTT	CAWSHRRMNTEAFF
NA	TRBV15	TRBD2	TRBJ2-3	TGTGCCACCAGTCTTAGCGGGGGGCCGCAGGATACGCAGTATTTT	CATSLSGGPQDTQYF
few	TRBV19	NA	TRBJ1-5	TGTGCCACCTCGGACAGCTTCAATCAGCCCCAGCATTTT	CATSDSFNQPQHF
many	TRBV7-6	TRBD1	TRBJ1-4	TGTGCCAGCAGCCCAGGGACAGGTCAGGGTGAAAAACTGTTTTTT	CASSPGTGQGEKLFF
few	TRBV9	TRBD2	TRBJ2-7	TGTGCCAGCAGCCGGGACGGGGGGAGGGCCTACGAGCAGTACTTC	CASSRDGGRAYEQYF
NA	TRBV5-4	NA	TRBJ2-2	TGTGCCAGCAGCTCACCGGGGAACACCGGGGAGCTGTTTTTT	CASSSPGNTGELFF
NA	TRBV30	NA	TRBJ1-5	TGTGCCTGGAAGCAGGGTAACAATCAGCCCCAGCATTTT	CAWKQGNNQPQHF
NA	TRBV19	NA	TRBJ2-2	TGTGCCAGTAGCCTCCGGGACATAAACACCGGGGAGCTGTTTTTT	CASSLRDINTGELFF
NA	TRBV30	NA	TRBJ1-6	TGTGCCTGGAGTGTTAGGCGGATCTATAATTCACCCCTCCACTTT	CAWSVRRIYNSPLHF
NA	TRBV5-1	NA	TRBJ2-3	TGCGCCAGCAGCTTGGCGCAGGGGCTGGATACGCAGTATTTT	CASSLAQGLDTQYF
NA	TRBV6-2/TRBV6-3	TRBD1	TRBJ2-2	TGTGCCAGCAGTTTGCCAGGGGGCGGCGGGGAGCTGTTTTTT	CASSLPGGGGELFF
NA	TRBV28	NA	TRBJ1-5	TGTGCCAGTGGGGCCGGCGGGGGGCGAGGTAATCAGCCCCAGCATTTT	CASGAGGGRGNQPQHF
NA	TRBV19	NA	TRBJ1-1	TGTGCCAGTAGTCCCTTGCATGGTAGCACTGAAGCTTTCTTT	CASSPLHGSTEAFF
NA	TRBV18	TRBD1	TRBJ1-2	TGTGCCAGCTCCCTCACAGGGGATGGCTACACCTTC	CASSLTGDGYTF
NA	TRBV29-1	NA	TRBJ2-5	TGCAGCGTTGATAGGATGGGGAGGGAGACCCAGTACTTC	CSVDRMGRETQYF
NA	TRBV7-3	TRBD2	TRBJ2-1	TGTGCCAGCAACTCGGAGGCGGGGGACTCCTACAATGAGCAGTTCTTC	CASNSEAGDSYNEQFF
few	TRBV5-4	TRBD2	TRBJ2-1	TGTGCCAGCAGCCCTAGCGGGGTTCCATACAATGAGCAGTTCTTC	CASSPSGVPYNEQFF
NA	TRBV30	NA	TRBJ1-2	TGTGCCTGGAGTGTAGAGGTTAACTATGGCTACACCTTC	CAWSVEVNYGYTF
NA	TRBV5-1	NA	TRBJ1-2	TGCGCCAGCAGCTTGCAGGGGAGCTATGATGGCTACACCTTC	CASSLQGSYDGYTF
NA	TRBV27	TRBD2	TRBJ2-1	TGTGCCATGCGGGGGGACGGATCCTACAATGAGCAGTTCTTC	CAMRGDGSYNEQFF
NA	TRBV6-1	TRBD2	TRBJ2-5	TGTGCCAGCAGTGAAGCGCGGGGGAGTGGAGAGACCCAGTACTTC	CASSEARGSGETQYF
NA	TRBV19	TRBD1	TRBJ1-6	TGTGCCAGTAGTATGGGCGACAGGGGTAATTCACCCCTCCACTTT	CASSMGDRGNSPLHF
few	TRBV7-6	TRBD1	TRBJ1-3	TGTGCCAGCAGCAGGGGGACAGGCCTCTCTGGAAACACCATATATTTT	CASSRGTGLSGNTIYF
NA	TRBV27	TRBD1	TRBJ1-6	TGTGCCAGCAGTCCGGGGACAGGGGGAAATTCACCCCTCCACTTT	CASSPGTGGNSPLHF
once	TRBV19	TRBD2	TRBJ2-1	TGTGCCAGTAGTATCGGTAGCGGGGCGGTGGATGAGCAGTTCTTC	CASSIGSGAVDEQFF
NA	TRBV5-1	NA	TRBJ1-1	TGCGCCAGCAGCTTGGCCCAGGGGACGGTCGCTTTCTTT	CASSLAQGTVAFF
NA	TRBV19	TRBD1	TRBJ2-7	TGTGCCAGTAGAACCGGGACAGGACCCTACGAGCAGTACTTC	CASRTGTGPYEQYF
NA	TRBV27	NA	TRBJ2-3	TGTGCCAGCAGAAGGCAGGAGGGCACAGATACGCAGTATTTT	CASRRQEGTDTQYF
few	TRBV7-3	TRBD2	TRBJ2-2	TGTGCCAGCGCCCGGGGGGGATATACCGGGGAGCTGTTTTTT	CASARGGYTGELFF
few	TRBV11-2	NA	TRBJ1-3	TGTGCCAGCAGCCGGGATTTGCTTGGAAACACCATATATTTT	CASSRDLLGNTIYF
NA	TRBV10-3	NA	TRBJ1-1	TGTGCCATCAGTGAAGGGAGCAGTAACACTGAAGCTTTCTTT	CAISEGSSNTEAFF
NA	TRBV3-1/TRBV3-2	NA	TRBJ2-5	TGTGCCAGCAGGTTTTGGGAGAGAGAGACCCAGTACTTC	CASRFWERETQYF
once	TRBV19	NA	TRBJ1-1	TGTGCCAGTAGGACCCCCAGGGGAAAGAACACTGAAGCTTTCTTT	CASRTPRGKNTEAFF
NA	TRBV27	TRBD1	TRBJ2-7	TGTGCCAGCAGTTTATCGGGGGACAGGGCGGGGAAGGAGCAGTACTTC	CASSLSGDRAGKEQYF
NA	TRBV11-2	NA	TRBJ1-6	TGTGCCAGCAGCTTAATCACAGGGAGTTCACCCCTCCACTTT	CASSLITGSSPLHF
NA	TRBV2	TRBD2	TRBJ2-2	TGTGCCAGCAGCCCGGGACTAGCGGGGATAAACACCGGGGAGCTGTTTTTT	CASSPGLAGINTGELFF
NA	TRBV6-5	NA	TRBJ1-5	TGTGCCAGCAGTCGGGGGGGGTTTGGGAATCAGCCCCAGCATTTT	CASSRGGFGNQPQHF
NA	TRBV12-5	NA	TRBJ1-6	TGTGCTAGTGGTTTTGGGACCTTGGGGGCCTCCTATAATTCACCCCTCCACTTT	CASGFGTLGASYNSPLHF
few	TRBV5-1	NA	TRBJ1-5	TGCGCCAGCAGCTTGGGGACAGGCAATCAGCCCCAGCATTTT	CASSLGTGNQPQHF
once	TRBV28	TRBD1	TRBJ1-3	TGTGCCGTTAAGGAGGACAGGGCTGGAAACACCATATATTTT	CAVKEDRAGNTIYF
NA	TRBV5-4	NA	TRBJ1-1	TGTGCCAGCAGCTTCGGACACCTGAACACTGAAGCTTTCTTT	CASSFGHLNTEAFF
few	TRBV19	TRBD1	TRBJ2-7	TGTGCCAGTACCAACCAAGGGGACAGTTCCTACGAGCAGTACTTC	CASTNQGDSSYEQYF
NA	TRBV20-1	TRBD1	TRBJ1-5	TGCAGTGCTAGTGGAGGCAGGGGGCTAAGTATGGGTAATCAGCCCCAGCATTTT	CSASGGRGLSMGNQPQHF
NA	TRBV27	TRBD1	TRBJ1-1	TGTGCCAGCAGATCTACAGGGGGCCTGAACACTGAAGCTTTCTTT	CASRSTGGLNTEAFF
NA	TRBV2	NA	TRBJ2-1	TGTGCCGGCCAGGTGGTCAATGAGCAGTTCTTC	CAGQVVNEQFF
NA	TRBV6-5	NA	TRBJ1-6	TGTGCCAGCACCGGTCAGGGGTCACCCCTCCACTTT	CASTGQGSPLHF
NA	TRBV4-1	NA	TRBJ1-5	TGCGCCAGCAGCCAAGGATGGGCCTCTGAGCCCCAGCATTTT	CASSQGWASEPQHF
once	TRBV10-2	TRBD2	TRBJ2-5	TGCGCCAGCCGACTAGCGGGGGGGCTAGAGACCCAGTACTTC	CASRLAGGLETQYF
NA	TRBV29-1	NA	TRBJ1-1	TGCAGCGTTCTCAGATCCACTGAAGCTTTCTTT	CSVLRSTEAFF
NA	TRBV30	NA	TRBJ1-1	TGTGCCTGGAGCCTATGGGGGGCGCGGGAGTACACTGAAGCTTTCTTT	CAWSLWGAREYTEAFF
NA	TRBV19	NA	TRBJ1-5	TGTGCCAGTAGTATAGTATATAGCAATCAGCCCCAGCATTTT	CASSIVYSNQPQHF
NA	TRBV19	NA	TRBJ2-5	TGTGCCAGTAGTAGAGGGGGGGGGCACGAGACCCAGTACTTC	CASSRGGGHETQYF
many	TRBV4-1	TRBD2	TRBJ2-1	TGCGCCAGCAGCCAAGCCTTAGGGAGCGGGGTCTACAATGAGCAGTTCTTC	CASSQALGSGVYNEQFF
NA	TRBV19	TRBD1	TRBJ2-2	TGTGCCAGTAGTCCCCGGGGGACAGGGGGAGCCGGGGAGCTGTTTTTT	CASSPRGTGGAGELFF
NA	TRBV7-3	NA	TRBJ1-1	TGTGCCAGCAGCGTGACAGCACACATGAACACTGAAGCTTTCTTT	CASSVTAHMNTEAFF